This T cell receptor beta chain was identified during a study of cytomegalovirus exposure and HLA in healthy donors. Notes on the study in general: In vitro work confirmed that a few CMV-associated chains recognize CMV antigens. The study labeled more than 150 TCR beta chains cytomegalovirus-associated.

PCR was performed using 60 Vbeta and 13 Jbeta primers. Original handling: Some 10 million shared chains were among the approximately 82 million unique TCR beta chains that a later analysis counted. Measured with immunoSEQ multiplex PCR; TCRdb has only the in-frame clones, and not every one. Clone size and V and J calls were adopted from that table, with D and trimming inferred from the DNA. The table lists 75,000 to 80,000 clones, 78% of them singletons, with 1.5% to 2% in the top ten. The CDR3 is made up of 16 amino acids. To note about this clone: The antigen remains undetermined.

The sample taken for sequencing was PBMCs. The rearrangement joins TRBV21-1 to TRBJ2-1; the DNA was not compared with TRBD2, the D call given in the table. TRBV21-1 is given as a pseudogene. The clonotype originates from a man aged 35 to 55 in good health and CMV-seronegative. As DNA, the CDR3 is TGTGCCAGCAGCAAATGCAATCCGGGACTAGCTGTTGAGCAGTTCTTC. Protein product: CASSKCNPGLAVEQFF.